The source of this TCR beta chain is a study of blood T cell repertoires in COVID-19. Some clones are missing from TCRdb's copy, which holds only in-frame ones; the method was immunoSEQ multiplex PCR. The sample includes under 200,000 clones, around 84% of them seen just once. The CDR3 runs to 15 residues. V lost 1 base, J lost 2 bases, and 1 base stayed unmatched. The germline V gene encodes CDR1 SGHTA and CDR2 FQGNSA. The clonotype originates from a man in his sixties with COVID-19, enrolled during active disease. This chain joins TRBV7-2 and TRBJ2-3; 9 bases fit TRBD1. The sequencing sample was made of peripheral blood. The CDR3 loop reads CASSLVQGATDTQYF. As DNA, the CDR3 is TGTGCCAGCAGCTTAGTACAGGGGGCCACAGATACGCAGTATTTT.